This T cell receptor beta chain was found in a study of metastatic and nonmetastatic thyroid tumors. Background on the study: Where malignant and benign thyroid patients were concerned, repertoires were compared across blood and tumor or nodule tissue.

The CDR3 loop spans 13 amino acids. Between the trimmed V and J ends, which lost 6 bases and 6 bases, there was a span of 14 bases. Germline-derived CDR1 and CDR2 are SEHNR and FQNEAQ (reference sequence). The entire patient cohort was treatment-naive prior to thyroid surgery. In the original processing: What underpinned the distant-metastasis classifier for papillary thyroid cancer was the set of CDR3 differences across clinicopathological groups. Through MiXCR, TCRdb re-clonotyped the PCR reads. None of the V and J calls come from the authors' own analysis; TCRdb made them. The repertoire holds some 22,000 clones, with less than 25% as singletons.

Sequenced sample: tumor tissue. The sequence was obtained from a female donor with papillary thyroid cancer or a benign thyroid nodule (not recorded which). Some clones in this sample may be carry-over from other donors' samples. The J gene is TRBJ1-2, the V gene TRBV7-9; weak D call: TRBD1 (6 bases). CDR3 sequence (DNA): TGTGCCAGCAGACCTACAGGGATGGATGGCTACACCTTC. This encodes CASRPTGMDGYTF.